Listed here are 16 T cell receptor beta chains from one sample, sequenced in a study of blood T cell repertoires in COVID-19. The table came from immunoSEQ multiplex PCR; TCRdb's copy has only in-frame clones and leaves some out. The table lists 150,000 to 180,000 clones, 80% to 90% of them singletons. Material: peripheral blood. The receptors shown here come from a woman aged 40 to 50 with acute or convalescent COVID-19.

DNA for the CDR3: TGTGCCAGCAGCTTAAGCCCCAATCAGCCCCAGCATTTT. Translated: CASSLSPNQPQHF. The chain couples TRBV7-2 to TRBJ1-5; no clear D gene. V lost 2 bases to trimming and J lost 3 bases, with 5 bases between them. Looked up from germline, CDR1 is SGHTA and CDR2 is FQGNSA. This CDR3 comprises 13 residues.

This chain joins TRBV7-3 and TRBJ2-3; a weak D match, TRBD1 (5 bases). Germline CDR1 is SGHTA and CDR2 is FQGTGA. The V end lost 6 bases, the J end lost 2 bases, and 18 bases lay between the germline ends. The CDR3 totals 16 residues. The CDR3 coding sequence is TGTGCCAGCAGTCAAGGGGCGGATATAAACACAGATACGCAGTATTTT. Protein sequence: CASSQGADINTDTQYF.

To note about this clone: The germline gene is not matched at one end of the junction; a read error may be the cause. This specimen includes other DNA sequences encoding the same CDR3. V and J are TRBV12-3 or TRBV12-4 and TRBJ2-7; D is possibly TRBD1 (5 bases). This CDR3 region has 12 residues. The DNA for the CDR3 is TGTGCCAGCAGTTTCGACAGTCACGAGCAGTACTTT. Residues: CASSFDSHEQYF.

J is TRBJ2-7 and V is TRBV6-5; D unresolved. From germline, CDR1 is MNHEY and CDR2 SVGAGI. The CDR3 runs 14 residues. V gave up 5 bases and J gave up 2 bases, with 13 bases separating them. CDR3 DNA: TGTGCCAGCAGTCTTGTTACGGTCACCTACGAGCAGTACTTC. Its translation is CASSLVTVTYEQYF.

The chain combines TRBV4-2 with TRBJ2-7; perhaps TRBD1 as D (5 bases). This CDR3 is 13 amino acids long. Between the trimmed V and J ends, which lost 1 base and 5 bases, there was a span of 9 bases. The germline CDR1 and CDR2 sequences are LGHNA and YNFKEQ. CDR3 in DNA: TGTGCCAGCAGCCAAGCTAGGGGCGACGAGCAGTACTTC. Amino acids: CASSQARGDEQYF.

This clone came up a few times. The rearrangement uses TRBV7-8 and TRBJ2-1, with D tentatively TRBD2 (5 bases). CDR1 and CDR2 from the germline V gene are SGHVS and FQNEAQ. The ends were cut back, 0 bases at V and 10 bases at J, with 7 bases in the middle. The CDR3 has 12 amino acids. The DNA for the CDR3 is TGTGCCAGCAGCTTAGCGCCGGGGGAGCAGTTCTTC. This encodes CASSLAPGEQFF. The whole variable domain, filled in from reference TRBV7-8 and TRBJ2-1, reads GAGVSQSPRYKVAKRGQDVALRCDPISGHVSLFWYQQALGQGPEFLTYFQNEAQLDKSGLPSDRFFAERPEGSVSTLKIQRTQQEDSAVYLCASSLAPGEQFFGPGTRLTVL.

For the CDR3, the DNA is TGTGCCAGCAGTCGGACTAGCGGAACCTACGAGCAGTACTTC. Its translation is CASSRTSGTYEQYF. The rearrangement links TRBV3-1 (or the pseudogene TRBV3-2) to TRBJ2-7; 10 nucleotides agree with TRBD2. Per the germline V gene, CDR1 is LGHDT and CDR2 is YNNKEL (reference sequence). V lost 6 bases and J lost 2; bases outside the gene matches: 4. The length of the CDR3 is 14 residues.

The genes are TRBV28 and TRBJ1-3; D remains unclear. Germline V lookup: CDR1 MDHEN, CDR2 SYDVKM. This CDR3 region has 14 residues. V was clipped by 4 bases and J by 3 bases, with 10 bases between them. The CDR3 DNA sequence: TGTGCCAGCAGTTCGAGGGTTTATGGAAACACCATATATTTT. It yields the protein CASSSRVYGNTIYF.

The V and J genes are TRBV30 and TRBJ2-1; 7 bases align to TRBD2. This CDR3 spans 15 amino acids. The germline V gene has CDR1 GTSNPN and CDR2 SVGIG (reference sequence). The trim removed 1 base at V and 2 bases at J, leaving 5 bases unmatched. Written as DNA, the CDR3 is TGTGCCTGGAGTGGTGGCGGGAGAACCTACAATGAGCAGTTCTTC. It translates to CAWSGGGRTYNEQFF.

This clone has only a few counts. The V and J genes are TRBV5-1 and TRBJ2-1, with TRBD2 identical over 8 bases. With V trimmed by 4 bases and J by 0 bases, 9 bases remained unmatched. The CDR3 totals 17 residues. The V gene's germline CDR1 is SGHRS and CDR2 YFSETQ. This CDR3 is CASSPSRAGVSYNEQFF. The CDR3 bases are TGCGCCAGCAGCCCGAGCCGAGCGGGAGTCTCCTACAATGAGCAGTTCTTC.

The V and J genes are TRBV6-6 and TRBJ2-3; perhaps TRBD2 as D (10 bases). CDR1 and CDR2 from the germline V gene are MNHNY and SVGAGI (reference sequence). The CDR3 totals 24 residues. Trimming left V 5 bases short and J 2 bases short, with 41 bases between. The CDR3 DNA sequence: TGTGCCAGCAGTCCCGGGACAGGGCCGTGGGTTACTAGCGGGATCCCAGGCGCCACAGATACGCAGTATTTT. Translation gives CASSPGTGPWVTSGIPGATDTQYF.

The chain uses TRBV27 and TRBJ2-1, with 8 bases lining up with TRBD1. Germline values: CDR1 MNHEY, CDR2 SMNVEV (reference sequence). Trimming took 5 bases from V and 3 from J; bases not matched to a gene: 6. This CDR3 is built from 15 residues. The CDR3 coding sequence is TGTGCCAGCAGTACCGGACAGGGTCTCTACAATGAGCAGTTCTTC. Translation gives CASSTGQGLYNEQFF.

The chain uses TRBV9 and TRBJ2-1; TRBD1 matches 9 bases. Germline V gene sequence: CDR1 SGDLS, CDR2 YYNGEE. Unmatched junction bases numbered 11, after V lost 4 bases and J lost 3 bases. There are 17 residues in the CDR3. The CDR3 spells CASSPRTGEIGYNEQFF. The CDR3 region has the DNA TGTGCCAGCAGCCCCCGGACAGGGGAGATAGGCTACAATGAGCAGTTCTTC.

The V and J genes are TRBV10-3 and TRBJ1-2; 7 nucleotides match TRBD1. V trimming: 4 bases; J trimming: 7 bases; junction bases outside the gene matches: 6. This CDR3 comprises 13 residues. Germline-derived CDR1 and CDR2 are ENHRY and SYGVKD. The CDR3 spells CAISGEGARGYTF. As DNA, the CDR3 is TGTGCCATCAGTGGTGAGGGGGCACGTGGCTACACCTTC.

The table lists this clone with a few counts. J is TRBJ2-1 and V is TRBV7-3; TRBD2 agrees at 8 bases. Germline trimming cut 3 bases from V and 9 bases from J; bases unmatched to any gene: 7. CDR3 length equals 14 residues. The germline V gene has CDR1 SGHTA and CDR2 FQGTGA. Written as DNA, the CDR3 is TGTGCCAGCAGCTTGGGACTAGGGCAAATTGAGCAGTTCTTC. Translated, it gives CASSLGLGQIEQFF.

This rearrangement joins TRBV24-1 to TRBJ2-1; 7 nucleotides align to TRBD2. The CDR3 loop spans 14 amino acids. The V and J ends lost 9 bases and 4 bases, in that order; junction bases with no gene match: 8. Germline V CDR1 and CDR2: KGHDR, SFDVKD. This chain's CDR3 is CATPGGSHYNEQFF. CDR3 nucleotide sequence: TGTGCCACCCCGGGGGGTTCCCATTACAATGAGCAGTTCTTC.